This T cell receptor beta chain derives from a study of identical twins. TCRdb re-analysed the 5' RACE reads in MiXCR, keeping a single row per CDR3 protein. The table shows some 630,000 distinct CDR3 sequences, with about 7% occurring only once. The CDR3 extends over 11 amino acids. V was clipped by 6 bases and J by 6 bases, with 9 bases between them. Germline V gene lookup returns CDR1 MDHEN and CDR2 SYDVKM. These data were likewise used in another study, on yellow fever vaccine responses in identical twins.

The sequence was collected from a woman aged 18-30 years in good health. This chain links TRBV28 with TRBJ2-7; unclear D gene. Material: PBMCs. The CDR3 here is CASSLISEQYF. The DNA for the CDR3 is TGTGCCAGCAGCCTTATTAGCGAGCAGTACTTC. Filled out from reference TRBV28 and TRBJ2-7, the complete variable domain reads DVKVTQSSRYLVKRTGEKVFLECVQDMDHENMFWYRQDPGLGLRLIYFSYDVKMKEKGDIPEGYSVSREKKERFSLILESASTNQTSMYLCASSLISEQYFGPGTRLTVT.